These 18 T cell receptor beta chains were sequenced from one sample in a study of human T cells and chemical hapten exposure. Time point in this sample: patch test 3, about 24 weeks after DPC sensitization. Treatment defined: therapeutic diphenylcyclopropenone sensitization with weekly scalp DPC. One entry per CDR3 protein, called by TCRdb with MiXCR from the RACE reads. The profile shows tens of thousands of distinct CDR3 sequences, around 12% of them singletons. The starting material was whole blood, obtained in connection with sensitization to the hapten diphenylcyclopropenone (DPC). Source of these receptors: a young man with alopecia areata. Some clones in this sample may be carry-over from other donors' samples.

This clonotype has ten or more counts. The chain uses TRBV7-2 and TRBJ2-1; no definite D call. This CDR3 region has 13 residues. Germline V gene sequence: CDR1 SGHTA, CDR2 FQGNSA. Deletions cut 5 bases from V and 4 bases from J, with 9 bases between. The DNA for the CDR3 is TGTGCCAGCAGCCCGACCCCTTACAATGAGCAGTTCTTC. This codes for CASSPTPYNEQFF.

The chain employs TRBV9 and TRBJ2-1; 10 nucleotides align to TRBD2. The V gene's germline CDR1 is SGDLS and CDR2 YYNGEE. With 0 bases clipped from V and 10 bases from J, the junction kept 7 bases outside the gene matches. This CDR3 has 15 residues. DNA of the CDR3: TGTGCCAGCAGCGTAGGCACTAGCGGGATTGGAGAGCAGTTCTTC. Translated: CASSVGTSGIGEQFF.

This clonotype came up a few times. This CDR3 is CASSPETSTDTQYF. Here the CDR3 DNA reads TGTGCCAGCAGCCCCGAGACTAGCACAGATACGCAGTATTTT. The rearrangement uses TRBV7-3 and TRBJ2-3; D remains ambiguous. The CDR3 runs to 14 residues. Germline loops: CDR1 SGHTA, CDR2 FQGTGA. V dropped 5 bases and J dropped 0 bases, with 9 bases sitting between them.

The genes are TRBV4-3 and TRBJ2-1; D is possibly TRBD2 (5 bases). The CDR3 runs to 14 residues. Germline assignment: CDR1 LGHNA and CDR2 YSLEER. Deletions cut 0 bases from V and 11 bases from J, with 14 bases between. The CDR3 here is CASSQDTRDRQQFF. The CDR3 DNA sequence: TGCGCCAGCAGCCAAGACACTAGGGATAGGCAGCAGTTCTTC.

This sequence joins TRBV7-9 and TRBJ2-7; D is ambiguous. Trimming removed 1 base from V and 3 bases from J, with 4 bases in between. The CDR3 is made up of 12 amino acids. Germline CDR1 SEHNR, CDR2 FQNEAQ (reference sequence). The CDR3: CASSLGVYEQYF. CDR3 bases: TGTGCCAGCAGCTTAGGAGTCTACGAGCAGTACTTC.

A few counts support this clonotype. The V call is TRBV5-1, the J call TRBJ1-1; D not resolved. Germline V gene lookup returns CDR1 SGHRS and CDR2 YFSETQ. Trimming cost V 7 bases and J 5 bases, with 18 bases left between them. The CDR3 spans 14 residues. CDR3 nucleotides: TGCGCCAGCTCTTATGAGGGAGGAGAGACTGAAGCTTTCTTT. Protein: CASSYEGGETEAFF.

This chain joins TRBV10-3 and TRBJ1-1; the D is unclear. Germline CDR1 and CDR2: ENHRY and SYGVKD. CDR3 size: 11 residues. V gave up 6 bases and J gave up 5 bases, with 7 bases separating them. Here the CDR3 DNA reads TGTGCCATCAGAGAAAGTACTGAAGCTTTCTTT. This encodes CAIRESTEAFF.

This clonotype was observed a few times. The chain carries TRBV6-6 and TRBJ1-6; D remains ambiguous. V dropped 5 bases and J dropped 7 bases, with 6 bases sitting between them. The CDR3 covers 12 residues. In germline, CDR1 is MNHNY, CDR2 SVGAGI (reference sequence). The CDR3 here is CASSPGNSPLHF. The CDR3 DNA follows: TGTGCCAGCAGTCCTGGGAATTCACCCCTCCACTTT.

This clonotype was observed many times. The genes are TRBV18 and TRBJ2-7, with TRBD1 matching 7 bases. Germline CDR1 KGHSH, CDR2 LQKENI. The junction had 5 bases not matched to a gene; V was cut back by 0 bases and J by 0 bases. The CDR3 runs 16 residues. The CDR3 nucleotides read TGTGCCAGCTCACCACCGAAGGGGGCTGGCTCCTACGAGCAGTACTTC. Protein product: CASSPPKGAGSYEQYF.

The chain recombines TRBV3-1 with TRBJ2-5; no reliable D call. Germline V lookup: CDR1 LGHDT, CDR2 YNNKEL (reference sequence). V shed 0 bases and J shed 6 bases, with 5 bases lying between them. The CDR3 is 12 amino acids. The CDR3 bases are TGTGCCAGCAGCCAAGATCTGAAGACCCAGTACTTC. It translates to CASSQDLKTQYF.

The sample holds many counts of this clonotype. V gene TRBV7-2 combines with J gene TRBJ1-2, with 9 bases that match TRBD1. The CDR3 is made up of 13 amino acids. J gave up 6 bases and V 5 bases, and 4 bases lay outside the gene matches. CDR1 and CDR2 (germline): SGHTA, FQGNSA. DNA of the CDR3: TGTGCCAGCAGCAGGGACAGGGATGATGGCTACACCTTC. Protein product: CASSRDRDDGYTF.

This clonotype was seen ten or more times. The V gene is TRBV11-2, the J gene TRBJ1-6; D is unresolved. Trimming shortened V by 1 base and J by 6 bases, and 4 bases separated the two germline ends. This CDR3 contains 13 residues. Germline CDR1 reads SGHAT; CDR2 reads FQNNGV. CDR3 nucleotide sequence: TGTGCCAGCAGCTTAGCCTTTAATTCACCCCTCCACTTT. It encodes CASSLAFNSPLHF.

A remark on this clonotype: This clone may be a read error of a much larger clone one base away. CDR3 DNA sequence: TGCAGCGTTGAAGGGGGACATCAACCGGGGACCCGGTACTTC. Its protein is CSVEGGHQPGTRYF. This sequence joins TRBV29-1 and TRBJ2-5; maybe TRBD1 (6 bases). The germline CDR1 and CDR2 sequences are SQVTM and ANQGSEA. The length of the CDR3 is 14 residues.

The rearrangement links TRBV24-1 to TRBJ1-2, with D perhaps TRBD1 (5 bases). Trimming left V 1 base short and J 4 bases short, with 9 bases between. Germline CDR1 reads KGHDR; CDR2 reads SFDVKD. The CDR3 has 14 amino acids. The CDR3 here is CATSDFRVGYGYTF. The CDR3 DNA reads TGTGCCACCAGTGATTTCAGGGTAGGCTATGGCTACACCTTC.

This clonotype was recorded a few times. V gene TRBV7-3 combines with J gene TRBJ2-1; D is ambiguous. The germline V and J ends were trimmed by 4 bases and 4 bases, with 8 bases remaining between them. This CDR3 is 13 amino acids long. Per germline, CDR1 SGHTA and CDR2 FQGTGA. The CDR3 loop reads CASSSPLYNEQFF. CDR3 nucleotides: TGTGCCAGCAGCTCCCCACTTTACAATGAGCAGTTCTTC.

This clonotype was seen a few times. CDR3 DNA sequence: TGTGCCAGCAATAAGAGAGGGTCGGGTCAGCCCCAGCATTTT. Amino acid sequence: CASNKRGSGQPQHF. The chain couples TRBV12-3 or TRBV12-4 to TRBJ1-5; D gene ambiguous. The V end was cut by 7 bases, the J end by 6 bases, with 16 bases between. The CDR3 extends over 14 amino acids.

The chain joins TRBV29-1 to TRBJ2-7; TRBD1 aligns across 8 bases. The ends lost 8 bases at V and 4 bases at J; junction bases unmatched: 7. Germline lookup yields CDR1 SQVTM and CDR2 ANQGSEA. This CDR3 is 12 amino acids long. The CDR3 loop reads CSFRQGRYEQYF. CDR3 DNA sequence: TGCAGCTTTAGACAGGGGAGGTACGAGCAGTACTTC.

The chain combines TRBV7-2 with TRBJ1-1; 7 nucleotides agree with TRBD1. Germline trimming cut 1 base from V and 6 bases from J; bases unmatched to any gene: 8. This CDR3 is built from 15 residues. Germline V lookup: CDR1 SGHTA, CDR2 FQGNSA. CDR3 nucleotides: TGTGCCAGCAGCTTAGGGGGGACCCAGGGGGCTGAAGCTTTCTTT. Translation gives CASSLGGTQGAEAFF. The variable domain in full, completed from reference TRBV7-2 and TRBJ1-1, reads GAGVSQSPSNKVTEKGKDVELRCDPISGHTALYWYRQSLGQGLEFLIYFQGNSAPDKSGLPSDRFSAERTGGSVSTLTIQRTQQEDSAVYLCASSLGGTQGAEAFFGQGTRLTVV.